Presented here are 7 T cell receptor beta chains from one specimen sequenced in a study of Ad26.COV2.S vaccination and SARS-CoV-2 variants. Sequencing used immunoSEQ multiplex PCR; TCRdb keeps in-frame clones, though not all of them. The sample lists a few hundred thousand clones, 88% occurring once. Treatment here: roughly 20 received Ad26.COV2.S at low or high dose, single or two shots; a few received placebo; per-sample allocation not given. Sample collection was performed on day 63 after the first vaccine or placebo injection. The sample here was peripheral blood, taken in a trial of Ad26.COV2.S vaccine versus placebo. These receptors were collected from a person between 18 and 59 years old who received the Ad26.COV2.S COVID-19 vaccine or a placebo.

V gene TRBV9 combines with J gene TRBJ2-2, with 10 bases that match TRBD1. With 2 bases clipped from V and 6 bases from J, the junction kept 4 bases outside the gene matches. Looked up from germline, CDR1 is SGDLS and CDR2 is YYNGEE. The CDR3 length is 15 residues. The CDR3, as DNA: TGTGCCAGCAGCGTGGGGACAGGGGACGCCGGGGAGCTGTTTTTT. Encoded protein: CASSVGTGDAGELFF.

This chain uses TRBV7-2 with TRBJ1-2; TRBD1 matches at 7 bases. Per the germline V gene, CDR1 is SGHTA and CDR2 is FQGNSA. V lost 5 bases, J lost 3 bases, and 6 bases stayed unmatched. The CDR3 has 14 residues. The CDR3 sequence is CASSQMTGHYGYTF. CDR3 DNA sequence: TGTGCCAGCAGCCAAATGACAGGGCACTATGGCTACACCTTC.

The CDR3 nucleotides are TGTGCCAGCAGCCGGTGGGATAGGGGCCACGGAGATACGCAGTATTTT. It specifies CASSRWDRGHGDTQYF. The chain carries TRBV4-2 and TRBJ2-3; D may be TRBD1 (5 bases). Trimming cost V 4 bases and J 5 bases, with 19 bases left between them. CDR1 LGHNA and CDR2 YNFKEQ come from the germline V gene. The CDR3 is 16 amino acids.

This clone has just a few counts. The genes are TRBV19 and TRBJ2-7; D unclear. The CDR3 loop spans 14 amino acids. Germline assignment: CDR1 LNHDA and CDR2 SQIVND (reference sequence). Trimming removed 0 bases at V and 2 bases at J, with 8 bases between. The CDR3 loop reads CASSIDTWTYEQYF. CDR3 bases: TGTGCCAGTAGTATAGACACATGGACCTACGAGCAGTACTTC.

The CDR3 spells CATSDSSMDTQYF. In nucleotides, the CDR3 is TGTGCCACCAGTGATTCGAGCATGGATACGCAGTATTTT. This sequence joins TRBV24-1 and TRBJ2-3; D not resolved. V lost 2 bases and J 6 bases, leaving 8 bases between the germline ends. Germline lookup yields CDR1 KGHDR and CDR2 SFDVKD. This CDR3 is built from 13 residues.

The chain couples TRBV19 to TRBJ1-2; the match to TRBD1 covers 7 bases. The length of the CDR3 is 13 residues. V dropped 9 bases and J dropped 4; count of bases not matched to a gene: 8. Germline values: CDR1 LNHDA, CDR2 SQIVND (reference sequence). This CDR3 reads CARRTGDFYGYTF. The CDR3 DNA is TGTGCCAGAAGGACAGGAGACTTCTATGGCTACACCTTC. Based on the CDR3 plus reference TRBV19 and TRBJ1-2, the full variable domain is DGGITQSPKYLFRKEGQNVTLSCEQNLNHDAMYWYRQDPGQGLRLIYYSQIVNDFQKGDIAEGYSVSREKKESFPLTVTSAQKNPTAFYLCARRTGDFYGYTFGSGTRLTVV.

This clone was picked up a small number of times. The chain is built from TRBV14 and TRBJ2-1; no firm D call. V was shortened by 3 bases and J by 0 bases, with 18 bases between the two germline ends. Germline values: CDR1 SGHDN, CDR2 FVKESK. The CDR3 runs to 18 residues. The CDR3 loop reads CASSHGTALLSSYNEQFF. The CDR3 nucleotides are TGTGCCAGCAGCCATGGAACGGCTCTCTTAAGCTCCTACAATGAGCAGTTCTTC. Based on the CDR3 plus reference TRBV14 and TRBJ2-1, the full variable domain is EAGVTQFPSHSVIEKGQTVTLRCDPISGHDNLYWYRRVMGKEIKFLLHFVKESKQDESGMPNNRFLAERTGGTYSTLKVQPAELEDSGVYFCASSHGTALLSSYNEQFFGPGTRLTVL.